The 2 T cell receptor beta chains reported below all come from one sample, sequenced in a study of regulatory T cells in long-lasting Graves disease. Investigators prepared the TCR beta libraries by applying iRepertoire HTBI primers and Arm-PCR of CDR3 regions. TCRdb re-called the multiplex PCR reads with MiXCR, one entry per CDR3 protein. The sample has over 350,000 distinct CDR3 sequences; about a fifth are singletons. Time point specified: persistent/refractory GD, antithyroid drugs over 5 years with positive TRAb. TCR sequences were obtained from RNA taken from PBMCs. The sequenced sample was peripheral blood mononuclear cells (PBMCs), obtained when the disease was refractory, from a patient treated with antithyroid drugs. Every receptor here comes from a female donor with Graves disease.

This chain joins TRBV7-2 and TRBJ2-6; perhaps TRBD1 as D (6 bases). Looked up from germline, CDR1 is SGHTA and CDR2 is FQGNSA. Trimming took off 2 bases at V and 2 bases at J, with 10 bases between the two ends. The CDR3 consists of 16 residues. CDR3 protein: CASSLRRTAGANVLTF. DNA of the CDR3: TGTGCCAGCAGCTTACGGCGGACAGCTGGGGCCAACGTCCTGACTTTC.

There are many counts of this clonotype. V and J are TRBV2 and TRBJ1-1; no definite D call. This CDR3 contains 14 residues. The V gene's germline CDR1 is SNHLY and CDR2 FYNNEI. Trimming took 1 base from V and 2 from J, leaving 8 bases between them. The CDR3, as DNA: TGTGCCAGCAGTGAAGGGCCCTTCAACACTGAAGCTTTCTTT. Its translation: CASSEGPFNTEAFF.